This TCR beta chain was captured in a study of T cell repertoires in cytomegalovirus infection. Study-wide background: Evidence of both CMV infection and a matching HLA type came from public TCR beta signatures. General observations from the study: Within the response measured ex vivo, HLA-C-restricted CMV-specific TCR beta clonotypes were dominant.

This clonotype was counted only a few times. Its antigen is still unknown. A single record per CDR3 protein comes from TCRdb applying MiXCR to the reads. Found here are over 450,000 distinct CDR3 sequences, over 9% of them singletons; the top ten hold around 9.6%. This TCR came from a human donor in good health (CMV status not recorded). Some clones in this sample may be carry-over from other donors' samples. Sequenced: PBMCs.

The CDR3 DNA sequence: TGTGCCAGCAGTCAATATACTAGCGGGGGAGAGACCCAGTACTTC. Translated: CASSQYTSGGETQYF. The rearrangement links TRBV12-3 or TRBV12-4 to TRBJ2-5, with 11 nucleotides matching TRBD2. Trimming removed 5 bases from V and 4 bases from J; junction bases left unmatched: 6. The CDR3 has 15 amino acids.